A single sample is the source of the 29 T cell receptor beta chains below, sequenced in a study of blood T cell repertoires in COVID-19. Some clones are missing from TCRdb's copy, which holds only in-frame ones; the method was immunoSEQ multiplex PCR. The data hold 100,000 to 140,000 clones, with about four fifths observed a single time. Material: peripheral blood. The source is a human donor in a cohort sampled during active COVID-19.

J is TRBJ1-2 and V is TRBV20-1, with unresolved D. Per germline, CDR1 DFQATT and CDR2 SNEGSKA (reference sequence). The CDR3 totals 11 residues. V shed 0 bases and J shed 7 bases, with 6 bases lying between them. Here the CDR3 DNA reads TGCAGTGCTAGAGAGATCAGTGGCTACACCTTC. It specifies CSAREISGYTF.

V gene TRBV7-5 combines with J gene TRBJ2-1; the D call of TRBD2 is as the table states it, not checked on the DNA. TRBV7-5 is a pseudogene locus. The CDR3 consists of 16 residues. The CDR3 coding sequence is TGTGTCAGAAGCTTACCAGCGGTCGACTCCTACAATGAGCAGTTCTTC. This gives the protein CVRSLPAVDSYNEQFF.

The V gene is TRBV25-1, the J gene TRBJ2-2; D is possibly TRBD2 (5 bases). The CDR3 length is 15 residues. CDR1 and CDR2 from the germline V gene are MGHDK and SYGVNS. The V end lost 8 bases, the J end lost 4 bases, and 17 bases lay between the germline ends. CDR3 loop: CASHPGRVGTGELFF. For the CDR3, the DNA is TGTGCCAGCCACCCCGGGCGGGTCGGCACCGGGGAGCTGTTTTTT.

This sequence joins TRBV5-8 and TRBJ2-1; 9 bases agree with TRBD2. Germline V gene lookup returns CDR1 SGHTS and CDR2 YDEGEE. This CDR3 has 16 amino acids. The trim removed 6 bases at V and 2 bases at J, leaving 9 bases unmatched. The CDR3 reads CASTPRVAGAYNEQFF. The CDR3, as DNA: TGTGCCAGCACCCCCCGGGTAGCGGGAGCCTACAATGAGCAGTTCTTC.

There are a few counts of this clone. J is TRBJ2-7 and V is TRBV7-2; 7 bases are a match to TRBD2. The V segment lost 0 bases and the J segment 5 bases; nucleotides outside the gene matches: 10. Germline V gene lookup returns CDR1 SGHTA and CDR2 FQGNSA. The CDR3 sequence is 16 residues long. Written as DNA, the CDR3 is TGTGCCAGCAGCTTAGCGCCCGGACTAGACGTTCACGAGCAGTACTTC. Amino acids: CASSLAPGLDVHEQYF. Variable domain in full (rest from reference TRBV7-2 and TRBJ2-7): GAGVSQSPSNKVTEKGKDVELRCDPISGHTALYWYRQSLGQGLEFLIYFQGNSAPDKSGLPSDRFSAERTGGSVSTLTIQRTQQEDSAVYLCASSLAPGLDVHEQYFGPGTRLTVT.

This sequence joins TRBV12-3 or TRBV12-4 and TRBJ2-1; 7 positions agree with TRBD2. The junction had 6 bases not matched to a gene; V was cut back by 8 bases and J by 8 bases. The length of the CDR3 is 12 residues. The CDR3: CASSGGIDEQFF. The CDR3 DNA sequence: TGTGCCAGCTCGGGGGGAATAGATGAGCAGTTCTTC.

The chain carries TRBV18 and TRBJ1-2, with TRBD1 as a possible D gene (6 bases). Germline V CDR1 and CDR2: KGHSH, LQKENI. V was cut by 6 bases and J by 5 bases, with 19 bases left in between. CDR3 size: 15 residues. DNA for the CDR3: TGTGCCAGCTCGCCAGATACGGGACACCTTTATGGCTACACCTTC. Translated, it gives CASSPDTGHLYGYTF.

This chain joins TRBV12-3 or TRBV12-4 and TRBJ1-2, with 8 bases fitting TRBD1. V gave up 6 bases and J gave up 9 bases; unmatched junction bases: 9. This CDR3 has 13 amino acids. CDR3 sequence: CASRSGGQGRYTF. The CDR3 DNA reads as TGTGCCAGCAGGTCCGGCGGACAGGGTCGCTACACCTTC.

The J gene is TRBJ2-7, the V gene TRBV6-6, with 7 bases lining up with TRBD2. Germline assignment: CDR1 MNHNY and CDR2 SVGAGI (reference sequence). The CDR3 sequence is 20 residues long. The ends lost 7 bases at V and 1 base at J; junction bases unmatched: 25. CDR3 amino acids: CASIYGSSGDFPTHSYEQYV. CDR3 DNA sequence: TGTGCCAGCATCTACGGTTCTAGCGGAGATTTCCCAACCCATTCCTACGAGCAGTACGTC.

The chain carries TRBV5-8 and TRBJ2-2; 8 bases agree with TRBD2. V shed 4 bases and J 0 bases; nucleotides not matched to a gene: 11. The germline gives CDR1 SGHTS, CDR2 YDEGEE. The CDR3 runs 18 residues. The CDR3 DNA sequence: TGTGCCAGCAGCCTGTTTCTCAGCGGGGGAACGAACACCGGGGAGCTGTTTTTT. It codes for CASSLFLSGGTNTGELFF.

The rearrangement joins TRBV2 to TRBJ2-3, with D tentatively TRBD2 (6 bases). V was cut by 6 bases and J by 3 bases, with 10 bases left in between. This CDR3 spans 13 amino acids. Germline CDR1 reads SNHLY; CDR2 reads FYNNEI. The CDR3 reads CASRVAETDTQYF. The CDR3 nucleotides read TGTGCCAGCAGGGTAGCGGAAACAGATACGCAGTATTTT.

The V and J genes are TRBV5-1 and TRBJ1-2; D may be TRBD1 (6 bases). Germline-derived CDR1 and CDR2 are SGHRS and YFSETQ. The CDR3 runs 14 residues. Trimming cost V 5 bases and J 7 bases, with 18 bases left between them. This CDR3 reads CASRPQGAWGGYTF. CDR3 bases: TGCGCCAGCAGACCACAGGGAGCCTGGGGTGGCTACACCTTC. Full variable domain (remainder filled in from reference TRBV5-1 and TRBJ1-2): KAGVTQTPRYLIKTRGQQVTLSCSPISGHRSVSWYQQTPGQGLQFLFEYFSETQRNKGNFPGRFSGRQFSNSRSEMNVSTLELGDSALYLCASRPQGAWGGYTFGSGTRLTVV.

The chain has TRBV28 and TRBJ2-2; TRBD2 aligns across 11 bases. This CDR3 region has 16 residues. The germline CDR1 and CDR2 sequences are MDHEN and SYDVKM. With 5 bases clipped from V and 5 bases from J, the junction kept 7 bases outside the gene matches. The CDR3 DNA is TGTGCCAGCAGTCTCGGGACTAGCGGATGGACCGGGGAGCTGTTTTTT. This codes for CASSLGTSGWTGELFF. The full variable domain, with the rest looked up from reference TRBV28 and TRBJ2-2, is DVKVTQSSRYLVKRTGEKVFLECVQDMDHENMFWYRQDPGLGLRLIYFSYDVKMKEKGDIPEGYSVSREKKERFSLILESASTNQTSMYLCASSLGTSGWTGELFFGEGSRLTVL.

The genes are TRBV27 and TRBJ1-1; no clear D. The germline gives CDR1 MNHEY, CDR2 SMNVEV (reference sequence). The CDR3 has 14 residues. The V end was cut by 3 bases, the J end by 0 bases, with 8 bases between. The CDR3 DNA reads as TGTGCCAGCAGTTTTTCTCTACTGAACACTGAAGCTTTCTTT. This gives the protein CASSFSLLNTEAFF.

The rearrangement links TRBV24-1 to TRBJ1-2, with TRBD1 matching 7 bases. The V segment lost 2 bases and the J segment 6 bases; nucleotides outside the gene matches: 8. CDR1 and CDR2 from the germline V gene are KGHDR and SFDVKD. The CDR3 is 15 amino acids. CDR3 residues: CATSDSRGYRDGYTF. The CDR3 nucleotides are TGTGCCACCAGTGATTCCAGGGGGTACCGAGATGGCTACACCTTC.

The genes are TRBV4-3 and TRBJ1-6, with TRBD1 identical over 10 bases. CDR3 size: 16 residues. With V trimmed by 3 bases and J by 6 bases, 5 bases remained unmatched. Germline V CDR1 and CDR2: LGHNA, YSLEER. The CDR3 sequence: CASSQEDRGFNSPLHF. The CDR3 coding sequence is TGCGCCAGCAGCCAGGAGGACAGGGGGTTTAATTCACCCCTCCACTTT.

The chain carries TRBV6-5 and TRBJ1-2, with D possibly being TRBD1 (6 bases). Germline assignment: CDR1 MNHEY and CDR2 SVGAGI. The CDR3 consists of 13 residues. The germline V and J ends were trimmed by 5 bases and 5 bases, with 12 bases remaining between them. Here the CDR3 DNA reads TGTGCCAGCAGTCAGGACAGAGAATATGGCTACACCTTC. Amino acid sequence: CASSQDREYGYTF.

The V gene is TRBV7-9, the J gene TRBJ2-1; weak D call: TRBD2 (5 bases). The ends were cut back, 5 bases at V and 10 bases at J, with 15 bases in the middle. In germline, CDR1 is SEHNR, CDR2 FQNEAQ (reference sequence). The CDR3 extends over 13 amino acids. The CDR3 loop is CASSQPSAEEQFF. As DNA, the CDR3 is TGTGCCAGCAGCCAACCGTCAGCGGAAGAGCAGTTCTTC.

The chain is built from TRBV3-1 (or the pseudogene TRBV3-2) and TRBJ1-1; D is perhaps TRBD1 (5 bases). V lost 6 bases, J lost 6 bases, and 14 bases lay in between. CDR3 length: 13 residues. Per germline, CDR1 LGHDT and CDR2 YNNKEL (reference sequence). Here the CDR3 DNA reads TGTGCCAGCAGGGACGGACAAGCTTCTGAAGCTTTCTTT. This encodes CASRDGQASEAFF.

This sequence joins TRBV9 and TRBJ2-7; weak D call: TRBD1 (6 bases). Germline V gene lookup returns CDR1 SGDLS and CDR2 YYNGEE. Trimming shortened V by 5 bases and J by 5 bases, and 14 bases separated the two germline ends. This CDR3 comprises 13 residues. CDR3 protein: CASSFKQGHEQYF. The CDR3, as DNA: TGTGCCAGCAGTTTTAAACAGGGCCACGAGCAGTACTTC.

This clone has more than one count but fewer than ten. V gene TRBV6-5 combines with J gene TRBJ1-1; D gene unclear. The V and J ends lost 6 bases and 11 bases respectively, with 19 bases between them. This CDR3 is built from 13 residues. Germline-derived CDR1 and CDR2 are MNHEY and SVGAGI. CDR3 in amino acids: CASRDPGIHVAFF. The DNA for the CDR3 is TGTGCCAGCAGGGATCCCGGGATACACGTGGCTTTCTTT.

The CDR3 loop reads CASSSLAGGSGGELFF. The CDR3 nucleotides read TGTGCCAGCAGTTCACTAGCGGGAGGGTCCGGCGGGGAGCTGTTTTTT. The rearrangement links TRBV3-1 (or the pseudogene TRBV3-2) to TRBJ2-2, with 13 bases that match TRBD2. Germline assignment: CDR1 LGHDT and CDR2 YNNKEL (reference sequence). This CDR3 is 16 amino acids long. Unmatched junction bases numbered 8, after V lost 6 bases and J lost 7 bases.

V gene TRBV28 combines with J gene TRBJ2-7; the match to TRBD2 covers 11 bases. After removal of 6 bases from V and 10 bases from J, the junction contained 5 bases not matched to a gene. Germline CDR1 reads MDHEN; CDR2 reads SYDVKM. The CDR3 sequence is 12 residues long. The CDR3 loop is CASRLLAGDQYF. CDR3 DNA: TGTGCCAGCAGACTACTAGCGGGAGATCAGTACTTC.

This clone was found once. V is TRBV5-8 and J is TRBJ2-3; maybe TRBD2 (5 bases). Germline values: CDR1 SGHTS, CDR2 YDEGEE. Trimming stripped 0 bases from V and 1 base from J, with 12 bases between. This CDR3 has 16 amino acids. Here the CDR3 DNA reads TGTGCCAGCAGCTTGGCGGCGACTACCCGCACAGATACGCAGTATTTT. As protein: CASSLAATTRTDTQYF.

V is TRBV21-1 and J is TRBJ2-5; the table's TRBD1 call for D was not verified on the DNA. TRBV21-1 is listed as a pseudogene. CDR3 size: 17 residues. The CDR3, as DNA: TGTGCCAGCAGCTCCGCGAAAATCAGGGGAAACCAAGAGACCCAGTACTTC. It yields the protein CASSSAKIRGNQETQYF.

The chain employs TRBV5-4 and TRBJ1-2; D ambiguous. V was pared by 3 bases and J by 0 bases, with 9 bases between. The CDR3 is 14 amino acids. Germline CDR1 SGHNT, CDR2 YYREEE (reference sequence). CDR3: CASSSTGANYGYTF. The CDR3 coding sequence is TGTGCCAGCAGCTCCACGGGAGCTAACTATGGCTACACCTTC.

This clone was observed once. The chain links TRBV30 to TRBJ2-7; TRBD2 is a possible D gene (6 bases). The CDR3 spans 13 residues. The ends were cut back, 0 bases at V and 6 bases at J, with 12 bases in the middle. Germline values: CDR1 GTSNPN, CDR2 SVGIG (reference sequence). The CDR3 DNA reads TGTGCCTGGAGTGTACAGCCCGGGGGCGAGCAGTACTTC. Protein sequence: CAWSVQPGGEQYF. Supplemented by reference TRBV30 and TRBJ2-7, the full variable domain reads SQTIHQWPATLVQPVGSPLSLECTVEGTSNPNLYWYRQAAGRGLQLLFYSVGIGQISSEVPQNLSASRPQDRQFILSSKKLLLSDSGFYLCAWSVQPGGEQYFGPGTRLTVT.

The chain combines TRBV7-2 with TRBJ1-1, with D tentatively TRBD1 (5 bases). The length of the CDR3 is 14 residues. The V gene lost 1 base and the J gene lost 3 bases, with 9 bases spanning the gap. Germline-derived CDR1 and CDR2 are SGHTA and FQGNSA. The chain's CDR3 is CASSLVGGYTEAFF. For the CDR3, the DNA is TGTGCCAGCAGCTTAGTGGGGGGATACACTGAAGCTTTCTTT.

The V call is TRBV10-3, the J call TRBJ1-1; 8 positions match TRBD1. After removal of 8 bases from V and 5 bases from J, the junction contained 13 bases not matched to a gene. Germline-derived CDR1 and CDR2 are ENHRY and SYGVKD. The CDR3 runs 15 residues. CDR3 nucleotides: TGTGCCATCGAGGAGGGCAGGGGGCGCCGAACTGAAGCTTTCTTT. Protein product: CAIEEGRGRRTEAFF.